This is a list of T cell receptor beta chains from one sample in a study of blood T cell repertoires in COVID-19. Method: immunoSEQ multiplex PCR; TCRdb's copy keeps in-frame clones and lacks some. Of 250,000 to 300,000 clones in the sample, 80% to 90% are singletons; the top ten hold about 16%. The sample taken for sequencing was PBMCs or T cells enriched from blood (not recorded which). The receptors come from a man aged 18 to 29 who had recovered from COVID-19. Both conserved end residues are part of each CDR3. The D gene is left open where the match is weak. The listing skips clone size in some rows; elsewhere it reads once, few, many or a size class.

v_gene	d_gene	j_gene	abundance	CDR3aa	CDR3nt
TRBV4-1	-	TRBJ2-7	few	CASSQQITVDEQYF	TGCGCCAGCAGCCAACAAATTACGGTCGACGAGCAGTACTTC
TRBV13	TRBD1	TRBJ1-5	-	CASSFGTGGQPQHF	TGTGCCAGCAGCTTTGGGACAGGGGGCCAGCCCCAGCATTTT
TRBV27	-	TRBJ2-7	-	CASSFSEGYEQYF	TGTGCCAGCAGTTTTTCCGAGGGCTACGAGCAGTACTTC
TRBV19	TRBD2	TRBJ2-1	-	CASSIMASGRASNEQFF	TGTGCCAGTAGTATTATGGCTAGCGGGAGGGCCTCCAATGAGCAGTTCTTC
TRBV5-4	-	TRBJ1-2	-	CASSFDSGGHYGYTF	TGTGCCAGCAGCTTTGATTCTGGGGGCCACTATGGCTACACCTTC
TRBV30	-	TRBJ2-7	-	CAGGRVEQYF	TGTGCCGGGGGGCGGGTGGAGCAGTACTTC
TRBV4-2	-	TRBJ2-2	-	CASSQVAGATNTGELFF	TGTGCCAGCAGCCAAGTGGCGGGGGCTACGAACACCGGGGAGCTGTTTTTT
TRBV24-1	-	TRBJ2-1	-	CATSDPLSNEQFF	TGTGCCACCAGTGATCCCTTATCCAATGAGCAGTTCTTC
TRBV14	-	TRBJ1-2	-	CASSERTGKGYGYTF	TGTGCCAGCAGCGAGCGAACAGGGAAGGGCTATGGCTACACCTTC
TRBV11-3	-	TRBJ2-7	once	CASSLFGGNTYEQYF	TGTGCCAGCAGCTTATTTGGCGGGAACACCTACGAGCAGTACTTC
TRBV3-1/TRBV3-2	TRBD1	TRBJ2-5	-	CASSQDYGTGLQETQYF	TGTGCCAGCAGCCAAGATTACGGGACAGGGCTGCAAGAGACCCAGTACTTC
TRBV14	TRBD1	TRBJ1-1	-	CASSQRDRRNTEAFF	TGTGCCAGCAGCCAGAGGGACAGAAGGAACACTGAAGCTTTCTTT
TRBV20-1	-	TRBJ1-4	-	CSAREDRQLFF	TGCAGTGCTAGAGAAGACAGACAACTGTTTTTT
TRBV7-9	TRBD1	TRBJ1-6	-	CASSYYRDRDNSPLHF	TGTGCCAGCAGCTATTACCGGGACAGGGATAATTCACCCCTCCACTTT
TRBV27	TRBD1	TRBJ1-6	-	CASSADDRVLHF	TGTGCCAGCAGTGCTGATGACAGGGTCCTCCACTTT
TRBV2	TRBD1	TRBJ1-4	-	CASTVDRGNEKLFF	TGTGCCAGCACCGTGGACAGGGGGAATGAAAAACTGTTTTTT
TRBV2	TRBD1	TRBJ2-7	few	CASSELDRASYEQYF	TGTGCCAGCAGTGAACTGGACAGGGCTTCTTACGAGCAGTACTTC
TRBV18	-	TRBJ2-1	-	CASSQLAHEQFF	TGTGCCAGCTCACAATTAGCGCATGAGCAGTTCTTC
TRBV18	-	TRBJ2-1	-	CASSPSVSYNEQFF	TGTGCCAGCTCACCTAGCGTCAGTTACAATGAGCAGTTCTTC
TRBV6-5	-	TRBJ2-1	-	CATGDTSNEQFF	TGTGCCACAGGGGACACATCCAATGAGCAGTTCTTC
TRBV6-5	-	TRBJ1-1	-	CASSSTRPGHTEAFF	TGTGCCAGCAGTTCCACCCGTCCAGGGCACACTGAAGCTTTCTTT
TRBV4-1	-	TRBJ2-5	-	CASSQESGIETQYF	TGCGCCAGCAGCCAAGAATCAGGGATAGAGACCCAGTACTTC
TRBV10-1	TRBD2	TRBJ2-1	-	CASSEQGLAGKQFF	TGCGCCAGCAGTGAGCAGGGACTAGCGGGAAAGCAGTTCTTC
TRBV27	-	TRBJ1-2	-	CASSPLEGFDGYTF	TGTGCCAGCAGCCCGCTAGAGGGATTCGATGGCTACACCTTC
TRBV18	-	TRBJ1-1	-	CASSQQGLDTEAFF	TGTGCCAGCTCACAGCAGGGGTTGGACACTGAAGCTTTCTTT
TRBV20-1	-	TRBJ2-1	-	CSASRPGEGQFF	TGCAGTGCTAGTAGGCCAGGGGAAGGGCAGTTCTTC
TRBV28	-	TRBJ1-1	-	CASSHRDLNTEAFF	TGTGCCAGCAGCCACAGGGATCTGAACACTGAAGCTTTCTTT
TRBV30	TRBD1	TRBJ2-2	-	CASRQGVNTGELFF	TGTGCCTCCCGACAGGGGGTGAACACCGGGGAGCTGTTTTTT
TRBV5-6	-	TRBJ1-6	-	CASSLDRSGKYNSPLHF	TGTGCCAGCAGCTTGGACAGGTCAGGGAAATATAATTCACCCCTCCACTTT